This TCR beta chain is from a study of blood T cell repertoires in COVID-19. Method: immunoSEQ multiplex PCR; TCRdb's copy keeps in-frame clones and lacks some. The table records a few hundred thousand clones, about 88% of them present only once. Germline V lookup: CDR1 SGHTA, CDR2 FQGNSA. This CDR3 has 16 residues. V shed 5 bases and J 0 bases; nucleotides not matched to a gene: 9. In assigning cohorts, the study relied on participant-reported clinical history. The TCR was taken from a woman in her 30s who had recovered from COVID-19. The gene calls are TRBV7-2 and TRBJ1-1, with TRBD1 matching 7 bases. Sequenced input: PBMCs or T cells enriched from blood (not recorded which). The CDR3 is CASSPGGRGVNTEAFF. CDR3 coding DNA: TGTGCCAGCAGCCCCGGGGGCAGGGGGGTGAACACTGAAGCTTTCTTT. The full variable domain, its missing parts supplied by reference TRBV7-2 and TRBJ1-1, is GAGVSQSPSNKVTEKGKDVELRCDPISGHTALYWYRQSLGQGLEFLIYFQGNSAPDKSGLPSDRFSAERTGGSVSTLTIQRTQQEDSAVYLCASSPGGRGVNTEAFFGQGTRLTVV.